This is a list of T cell receptor beta chains from one sample in a study of cytomegalovirus exposure and HLA in healthy donors. Some clones are missing from TCRdb's copy, which holds only in-frame ones; the method was immunoSEQ multiplex PCR. The sample has 45,000 to 60,000 clones; around 80% are singletons. Specimen: PBMCs. These receptors all come from a man younger than 40 in good health and CMV-seropositive. Both conserved end residues are part of each CDR3. Fields, in order: clone size, J gene, V gene, D gene, CDR3 DNA, CDR3 protein. The D gene is left open where the match is weak. The size entry is marked missing in some rows and otherwise reads once, few, many or a size class.

. TRBJ2-2 TRBV5-5 TRBD2 TGTGCCAGCAGCTATCCGGGACTAGTACCCGGGGAGCTGTTTTTT CASSYPGLVPGELFF
. TRBJ2-7 TRBV6-6 TRBD1 TGTGCCAGCAGTTACACCGGGACAGCCAACTACGAGCAGTACTTC CASSYTGTANYEQYF
. TRBJ2-3 TRBV7-8 TRBD2 TGTGCCAGCAGCATTGGACTAGCGGGAGTCACAGATACGCAGTATTTT CASSIGLAGVTDTQYF
few TRBJ1-6 TRBV6-1 . TGTGCCAGCAGTGCAGGGGCTCAAGGATCACCCCTCCACTTT CASSAGAQGSPLHF
. TRBJ2-5 TRBV13 . TGTGCCAGCAGAAGAGGGGGCGCGGGGGGAGAGACCCAGTACTTC CASRRGGAGGETQYF
. TRBJ2-7 TRBV6-1 . TGTGCCAGCAGTGATGTGGTGCTGAGCTCCTACGAGCAGTACTTC CASSDVVLSSYEQYF
. TRBJ2-3 TRBV9 . TGTGCCAGCAGCTCGGACAGATACACAGATACGCAGTATTTT CASSSDRYTDTQYF
. TRBJ2-2 TRBV6-4 TRBD2 TGTGCCAGCAGGGGACTAGCGGGGGACACCGGGGAGCTGTTTTTT CASRGLAGDTGELFF
. TRBJ2-7 TRBV14 . TGTGCCAGCAGCCTAGACCCTAGTACCTACGAGCAGTACTTC CASSLDPSTYEQYF
. TRBJ2-7 TRBV11-3 TRBD2 TGTGCCAGCGGATCGCGGACTAGTGTATTCTCCTACGAGCAGTACTTC CASGSRTSVFSYEQYF
. TRBJ1-2 TRBV7-3 TRBD1 TGTGCCAGCAGCCCCGGACAGGGCCCCACTGGCTACACCTTC CASSPGQGPTGYTF
. TRBJ2-1 TRBV5-1 TRBD2 TGCGCCAGCAGCTCACTAGCGGGGGCCAATGAGCAGTTCTTC CASSSLAGANEQFF
. TRBJ2-3 TRBV7-9 . TGTGCCAGCAGCTTAGGAGGAGGGGCTACGACGAAGTATTTT CASSLGGGATTKYF
. TRBJ1-4 TRBV10-2 . TGCGCCAGCAGTGAGTCACCGGCAACTAATGAAAAACTGTTTTTT CASSESPATNEKLFF
. TRBJ2-3 TRBV29-1 . TGCAGCGTTGGGAGAGGGTCCCCAGATACGCAGTATTTT CSVGRGSPDTQYF
. TRBJ2-3 TRBV9 . TGTGCCAGCAGCCCGACTAGTCCGGGTACGCAGTATTTT CASSPTSPGTQYF
. TRBJ1-4 TRBV9 . TGTGCCAGCAGCGTAGCGGGGGACGCGTATGAAAAACTGTTTTTT CASSVAGDAYEKLFF
. TRBJ2-2 TRBV19 TRBD2 TGTGCCAGTAGTAAACTAGCGGGGGATATCCCCGGGGAGCTGTTTTTT CASSKLAGDIPGELFF